Below are 9 T cell receptor beta chains sequenced from a single sample in a study of blood T cells in healthy people across ages. Next came a second PCR, run for roughly 7 to 12 cycles, which used a sample-barcoded 5' primer along with a J-beta primer mix. TCRdb reanalysed the 5' RACE reads using MiXCR and keeps one entry per CDR3 protein. The sample yields some 700,000 distinct CDR3 sequences, approximately 21% seen once. The specimen was blood. The receptors come from a man aged 65 to 85 in good health.

This chain joins TRBV12-3 or TRBV12-4 and TRBJ1-1; D gene uncertain. The CDR3 runs to 14 residues. Trimming shortened V by 3 bases and J by 4 bases, and 12 bases separated the two germline ends. CDR3 sequence: CASSLVVGITEAFF. CDR3 nucleotide sequence: TGTGCCAGCAGTTTGGTCGTCGGTATCACTGAAGCTTTCTTT.

This clonotype was found a few times. This chain uses TRBV20-1 with TRBJ2-3; 9 bases are shared with TRBD1. There are 18 residues in the CDR3. After removal of 3 bases from V and 3 bases from J, the junction contained 16 bases not matched to a gene. Germline V gives CDR1 DFQATT, CDR2 SNEGSKA (reference sequence). The DNA of the CDR3 is TGCAGTGCTAGGGCTTCCGGGACAGGGAGGGTGTGGACAGATACGCAGTATTTT. Translated, it gives CSARASGTGRVWTDTQYF.

This clonotype occurred a few times. The chain recombines TRBV6-2 or TRBV6-3 with TRBJ1-1; D not resolved. CDR3 length: 14 amino acids. V was trimmed by 7 bases and J by 2 bases, leaving 14 bases between them. Germline-derived CDR1 and CDR2 are MNHEY and SVGEGT. The CDR3 region has the DNA TGTGCCAGCACCATCGCGGGATTCAACACTGAAGCTTTCTTT. Protein: CASTIAGFNTEAFF.

V and J are TRBV12-3 or TRBV12-4 and TRBJ2-1, with 7 bases fitting TRBD2. The CDR3 is made up of 12 amino acids. The J segment lost 6 bases and the V segment lost 11 bases, leaving 7 bases of the junction unmatched. CDR3 DNA sequence: TGTGCCGTTGCGGGGAGGGGCAATGAGCAGTTCTTC. Its protein is CAVAGRGNEQFF.

This clonotype was counted a few times. The V call is TRBV9, the J call TRBJ1-2, with D perhaps matching TRBD1 (5 bases). CDR1 is SGDLS and CDR2 is YYNGEE in the germline V gene. CDR3 length equals 13 residues. V lost 4 bases and J 3 bases, leaving 10 bases between the germline ends. The CDR3 nucleotides are TGTGCCAGCAGCTTCGACAGATACTATGGCTACACCTTC. Translating it yields CASSFDRYYGYTF.

The sample holds a few counts of this clonotype. The chain is built from TRBV2 and TRBJ2-5; D not resolved. Matching the DNA end better, TRBJ2-7 makes the J call doubtful. Looked up from germline, CDR1 is SNHLY and CDR2 is FYNNEI. The CDR3 extends over 13 amino acids. In DNA form, the CDR3 reads TGTGCCAGCGGATCCGGCAACACCTACGAGCAGTACTTC. It translates to CASGSGNTYEQYF.

This clonotype was seen a handful of times. The chain is built from TRBV5-5 and TRBJ2-1; TRBD1 matches 7 bases. The V and J ends lost 3 bases and 7 bases, in that order; junction bases with no gene match: 4. The CDR3 runs 13 residues. CDR1 is SGHKS, CDR2 YYEKEE, per germline (reference sequence). CDR3 residues: CASSSPTGNEQFF. The CDR3, as DNA: TGTGCCAGCAGCTCTCCGACAGGGAATGAGCAGTTCTTC.

This clonotype was seen more than once but under ten times. CDR3 residues: CASSEEGPAAFF. The CDR3 DNA reads as TGTGCCAGCAGTGAAGAAGGGCCTGCAGCTTTCTTT. The J gene is TRBJ1-1, the V gene TRBV6-1; no clear D gene. Trimming removed 1 base at V and 10 bases at J, with 10 bases between. The germline gives CDR1 MNHNS, CDR2 SASEGT. CDR3 length equals 12 residues.

The chain is built from TRBV6-1 and TRBJ2-7; D is tentatively TRBD1 or TRBD2 (5 bases each). Trimming shortened V by 0 bases and J by 12 bases, and 15 bases separated the two germline ends. The V gene's germline CDR1 is MNHNS and CDR2 SASEGT. This CDR3 has 13 residues. CDR3 amino acids: CASSEARDRPGYF. The CDR3 region has the DNA TGTGCCAGCAGTGAAGCGAGGGACCGACCAGGGTACTTC.